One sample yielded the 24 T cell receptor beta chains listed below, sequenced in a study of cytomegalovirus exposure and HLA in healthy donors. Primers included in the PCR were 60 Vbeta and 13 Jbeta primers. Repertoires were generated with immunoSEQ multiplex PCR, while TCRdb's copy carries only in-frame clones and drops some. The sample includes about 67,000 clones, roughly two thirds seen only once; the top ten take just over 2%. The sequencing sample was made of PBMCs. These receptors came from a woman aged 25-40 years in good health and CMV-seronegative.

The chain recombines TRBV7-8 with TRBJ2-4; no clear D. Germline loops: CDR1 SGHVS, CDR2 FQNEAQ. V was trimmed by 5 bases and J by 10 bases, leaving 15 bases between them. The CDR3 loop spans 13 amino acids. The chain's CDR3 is CASSAAGFRIQYF. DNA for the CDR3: TGTGCCAGCAGCGCTGCCGGGTTTCGAATTCAGTACTTC.

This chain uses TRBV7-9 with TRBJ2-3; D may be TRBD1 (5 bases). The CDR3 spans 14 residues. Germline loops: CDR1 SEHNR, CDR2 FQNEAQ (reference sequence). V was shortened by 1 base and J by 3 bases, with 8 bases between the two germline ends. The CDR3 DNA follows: TGTGCCAGCAGCTTAGAGGGGCTAACAGATACGCAGTATTTT. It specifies CASSLEGLTDTQYF.

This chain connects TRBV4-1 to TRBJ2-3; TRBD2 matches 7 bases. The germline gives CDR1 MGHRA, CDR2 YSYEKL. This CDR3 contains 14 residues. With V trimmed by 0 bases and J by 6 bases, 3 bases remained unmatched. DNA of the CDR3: TGCGCCAGCAGCCAAGAAGGGCGGGAGGATACGCAGTATTTT. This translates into CASSQEGREDTQYF.

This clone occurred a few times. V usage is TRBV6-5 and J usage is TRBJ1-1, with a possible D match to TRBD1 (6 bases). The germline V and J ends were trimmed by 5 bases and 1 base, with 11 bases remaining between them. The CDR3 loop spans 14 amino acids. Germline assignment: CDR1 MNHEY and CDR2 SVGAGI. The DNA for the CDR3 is TGTGCCAGCAGTGTTCCCAGGGGGAACACTGAAGCTTTCTTT. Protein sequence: CASSVPRGNTEAFF.

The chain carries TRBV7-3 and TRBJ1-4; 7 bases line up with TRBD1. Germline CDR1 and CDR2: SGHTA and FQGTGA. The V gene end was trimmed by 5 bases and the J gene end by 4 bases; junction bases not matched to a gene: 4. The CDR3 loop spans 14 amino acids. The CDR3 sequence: CASSRAGGNEKLFF. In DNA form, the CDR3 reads TGTGCCAGCAGCAGAGCAGGGGGTAATGAAAAACTGTTTTTT.

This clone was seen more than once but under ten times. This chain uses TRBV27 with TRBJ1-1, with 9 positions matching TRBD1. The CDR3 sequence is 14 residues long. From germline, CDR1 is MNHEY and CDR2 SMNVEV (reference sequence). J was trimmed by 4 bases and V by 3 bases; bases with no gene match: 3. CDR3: CASSLGQGVTEAFF. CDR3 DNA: TGTGCCAGCAGTTTGGGACAGGGTGTCACTGAAGCTTTCTTT.

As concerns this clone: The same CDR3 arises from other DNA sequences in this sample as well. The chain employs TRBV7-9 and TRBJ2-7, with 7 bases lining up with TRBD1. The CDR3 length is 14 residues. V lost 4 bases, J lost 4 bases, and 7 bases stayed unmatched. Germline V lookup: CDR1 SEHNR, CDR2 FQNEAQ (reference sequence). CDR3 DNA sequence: TGTGCCAGCAGCTCCGGGACAGTCCCTTACGAGCAGTACTTC. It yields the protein CASSSGTVPYEQYF.

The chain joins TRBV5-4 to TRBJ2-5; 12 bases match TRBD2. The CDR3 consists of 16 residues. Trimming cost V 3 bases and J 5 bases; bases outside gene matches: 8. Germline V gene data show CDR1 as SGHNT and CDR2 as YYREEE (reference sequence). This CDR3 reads CASSWRLAGVGETQYF. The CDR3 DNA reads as TGTGCCAGCAGCTGGCGACTAGCGGGGGTCGGGGAGACCCAGTACTTC.

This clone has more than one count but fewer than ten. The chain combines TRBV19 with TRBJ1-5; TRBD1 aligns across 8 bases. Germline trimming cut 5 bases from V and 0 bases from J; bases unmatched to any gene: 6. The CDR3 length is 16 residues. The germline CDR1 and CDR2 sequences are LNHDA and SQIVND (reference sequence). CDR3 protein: CASSLYRGNSNQPQHF. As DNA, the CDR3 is TGTGCCAGTAGTTTATACAGGGGGAATAGCAATCAGCCCCAGCATTTT.

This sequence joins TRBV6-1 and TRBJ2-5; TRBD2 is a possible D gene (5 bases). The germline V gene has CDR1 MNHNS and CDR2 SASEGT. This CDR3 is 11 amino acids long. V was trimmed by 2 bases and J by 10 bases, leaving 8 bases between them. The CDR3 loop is CASSESGVQYF. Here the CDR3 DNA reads TGTGCCAGCAGTGAATCCGGGGTCCAGTACTTC.

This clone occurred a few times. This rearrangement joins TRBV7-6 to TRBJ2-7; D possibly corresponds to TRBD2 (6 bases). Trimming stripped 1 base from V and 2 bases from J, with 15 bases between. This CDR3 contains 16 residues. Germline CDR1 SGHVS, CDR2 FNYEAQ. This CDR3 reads CASSLGSEGVTYEQYF. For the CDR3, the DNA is TGTGCCAGCAGCTTAGGGTCGGAGGGAGTCACCTACGAGCAGTACTTC.

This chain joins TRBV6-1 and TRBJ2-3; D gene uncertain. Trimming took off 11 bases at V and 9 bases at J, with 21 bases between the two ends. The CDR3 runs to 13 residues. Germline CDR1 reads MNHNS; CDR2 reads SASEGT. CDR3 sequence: CAASPAMQETQYF. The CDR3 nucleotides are TGTGCCGCCTCCCCGGCCATGCAGGAAACGCAGTATTTT.

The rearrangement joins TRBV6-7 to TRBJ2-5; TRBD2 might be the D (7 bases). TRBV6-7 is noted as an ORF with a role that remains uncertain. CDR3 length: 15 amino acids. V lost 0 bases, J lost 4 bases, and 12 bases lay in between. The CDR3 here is CASSYSRGGLETQYF. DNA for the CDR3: TGTGCCAGCAGTTACTCGAGGGGGGGACTAGAGACCCAGTACTTC.

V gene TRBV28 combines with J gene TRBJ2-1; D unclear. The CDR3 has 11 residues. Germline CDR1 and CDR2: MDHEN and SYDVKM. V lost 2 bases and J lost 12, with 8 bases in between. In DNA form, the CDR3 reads TGTGCCAGCAGTTTAGCGTCCGGGCAGTTCTTC. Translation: CASSLASGQFF.

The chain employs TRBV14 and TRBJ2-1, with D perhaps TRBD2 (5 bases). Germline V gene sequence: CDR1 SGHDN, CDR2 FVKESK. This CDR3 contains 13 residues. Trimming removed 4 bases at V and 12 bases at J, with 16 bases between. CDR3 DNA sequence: TGTGCCAGCAGCCCCCTAACTAGTTCCCGGCAGTTCTTC. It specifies CASSPLTSSRQFF.

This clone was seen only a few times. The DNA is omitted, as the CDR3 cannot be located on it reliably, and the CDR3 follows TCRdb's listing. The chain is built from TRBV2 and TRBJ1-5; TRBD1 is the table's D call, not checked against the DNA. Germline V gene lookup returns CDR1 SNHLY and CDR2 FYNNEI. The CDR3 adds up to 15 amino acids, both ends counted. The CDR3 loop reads CASILDRGMNQPQHF.

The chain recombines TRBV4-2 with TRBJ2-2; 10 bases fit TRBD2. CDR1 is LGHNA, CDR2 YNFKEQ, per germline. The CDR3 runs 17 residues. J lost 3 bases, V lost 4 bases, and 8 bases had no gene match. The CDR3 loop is CASSRGSSGGYTGELFF. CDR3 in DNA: TGTGCCAGCAGCCGGGGGTCTAGCGGGGGTTACACCGGGGAGCTGTTTTTT.

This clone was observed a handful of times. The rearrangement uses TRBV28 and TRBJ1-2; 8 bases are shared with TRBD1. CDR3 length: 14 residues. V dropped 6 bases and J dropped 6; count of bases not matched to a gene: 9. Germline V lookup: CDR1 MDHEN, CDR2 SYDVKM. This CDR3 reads CASSPPGQGDGYTF. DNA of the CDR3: TGTGCCAGCAGCCCCCCCGGACAGGGTGATGGCTACACCTTC.

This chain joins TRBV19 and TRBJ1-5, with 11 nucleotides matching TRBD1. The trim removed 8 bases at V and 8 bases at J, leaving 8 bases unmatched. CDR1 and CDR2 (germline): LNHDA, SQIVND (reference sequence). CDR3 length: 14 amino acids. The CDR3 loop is CASAGTGGGEPQHF. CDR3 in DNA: TGTGCCAGTGCCGGGACAGGGGGAGGCGAGCCCCAGCATTTT.

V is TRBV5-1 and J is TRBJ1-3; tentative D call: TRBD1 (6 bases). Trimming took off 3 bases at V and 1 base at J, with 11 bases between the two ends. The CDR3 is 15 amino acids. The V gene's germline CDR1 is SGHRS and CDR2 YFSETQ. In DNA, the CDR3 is TGCGCCAGCAGCTCGCAGGGGTTTTCTGGAAACACCATATATTTT. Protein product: CASSSQGFSGNTIYF. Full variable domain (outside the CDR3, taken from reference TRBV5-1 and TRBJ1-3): KAGVTQTPRYLIKTRGQQVTLSCSPISGHRSVSWYQQTPGQGLQFLFEYFSETQRNKGNFPGRFSGRQFSNSRSEMNVSTLELGDSALYLCASSSQGFSGNTIYFGEGSWLTVV.

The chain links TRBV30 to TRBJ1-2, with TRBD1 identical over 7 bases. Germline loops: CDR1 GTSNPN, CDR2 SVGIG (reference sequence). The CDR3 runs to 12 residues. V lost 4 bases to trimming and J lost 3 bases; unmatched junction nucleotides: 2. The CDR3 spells CAWNDRDYGYTF. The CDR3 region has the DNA TGTGCCTGGAACGACAGGGACTATGGCTACACCTTC. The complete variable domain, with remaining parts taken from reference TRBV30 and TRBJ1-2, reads SQTIHQWPATLVQPVGSPLSLECTVEGTSNPNLYWYRQAAGRGLQLLFYSVGIGQISSEVPQNLSASRPQDRQFILSSKKLLLSDSGFYLCAWNDRDYGYTFGSGTRLTVV.

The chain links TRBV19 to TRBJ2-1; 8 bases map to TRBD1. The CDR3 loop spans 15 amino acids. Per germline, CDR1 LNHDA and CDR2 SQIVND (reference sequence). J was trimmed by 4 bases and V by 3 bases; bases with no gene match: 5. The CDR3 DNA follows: TGTGCCAGTAGTATGGGACAGGTCCAGTACAATGAGCAGTTCTTC. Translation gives CASSMGQVQYNEQFF. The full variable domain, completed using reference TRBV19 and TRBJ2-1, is DGGITQSPKYLFRKEGQNVTLSCEQNLNHDAMYWYRQDPGQGLRLIYYSQIVNDFQKGDIAEGYSVSREKKESFPLTVTSAQKNPTAFYLCASSMGQVQYNEQFFGPGTRLTVL.

The CDR3 DNA is TGTGCCAGCAGCACCCGGACAGCCTCTGGAAACACCATATATTTT. Protein product: CASSTRTASGNTIYF. This chain links TRBV13 with TRBJ1-3, with D perhaps matching TRBD1 (6 bases). This CDR3 has 15 amino acids. Germline values: CDR1 PRHDT, CDR2 FYEKMQ (reference sequence). The V gene lost 5 bases and the J gene lost 0 bases, with 11 bases spanning the gap.

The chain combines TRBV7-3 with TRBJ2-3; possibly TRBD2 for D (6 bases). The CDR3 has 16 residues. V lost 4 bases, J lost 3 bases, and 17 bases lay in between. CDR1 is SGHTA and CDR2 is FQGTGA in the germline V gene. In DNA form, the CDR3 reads TGTGCCAGCAGCTCCGAGGGCCGTGGGGGGACAGATACGCAGTATTTT. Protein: CASSSEGRGGTDTQYF.